The T cell receptor (beta chain) under discussion was sequenced for a study of cytomegalovirus exposure and HLA in healthy donors. Study overall: Clustering assigned approximately 78% of the approximately 400 genotyped donors to the Caucasian-associated ancestry cluster. Study-level findings and limits: The likely origin of a cluster of highly shared sequence variants was a sequencing artifact. An apparent linkage of common viral pathogens to several of the most significant clusters emerged in a later analysis.

Concerning this clone: Its matching antigen is unknown.

The CDR3 spans 15 residues. The germline CDR1 and CDR2 sequences are SNHLY and FYNNEI. V shed 1 base and J shed 0 bases, with 9 bases lying between them. A multiplex PCR was run with 60 Vbeta primers and 13 Jbeta primers. Here immunoSEQ multiplex PCR was the method, and the copy in TCRdb shows in-frame clones only, minus some. The sample has about 98,000 clones; around 72% are singletons. The V gene is TRBV2, the J gene TRBJ1-2; D call uncertain. This receptor was obtained from a man younger than 35 in good health and CMV-seropositive. The sequenced sample was PBMCs. Here the CDR3 reads CASSEVRGANYGYTF. CDR3 DNA sequence: TGTGCCAGCAGTGAAGTCCGAGGAGCTAACTATGGCTACACCTTC.